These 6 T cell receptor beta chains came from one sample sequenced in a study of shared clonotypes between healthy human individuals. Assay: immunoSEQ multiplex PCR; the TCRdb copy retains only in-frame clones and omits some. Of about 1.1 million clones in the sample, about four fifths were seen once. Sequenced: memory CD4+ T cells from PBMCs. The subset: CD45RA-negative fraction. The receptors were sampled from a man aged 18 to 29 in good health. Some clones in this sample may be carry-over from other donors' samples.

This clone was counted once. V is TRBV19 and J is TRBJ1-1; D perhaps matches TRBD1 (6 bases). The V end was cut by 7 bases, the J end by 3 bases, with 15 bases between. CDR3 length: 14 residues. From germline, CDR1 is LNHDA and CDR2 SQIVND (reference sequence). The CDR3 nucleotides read TGTGCCAGTACCGCCAGGGGAAGGGACACTGAAGCTTTCTTT. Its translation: CASTARGRDTEAFF.

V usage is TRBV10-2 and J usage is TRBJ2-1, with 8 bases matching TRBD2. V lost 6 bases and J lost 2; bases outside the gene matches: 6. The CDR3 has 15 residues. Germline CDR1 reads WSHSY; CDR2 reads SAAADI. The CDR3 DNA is TGCGCCAGCAGCCGCGGCGGGAGGACCTACAATGAGCAGTTCTTC. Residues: CASSRGGRTYNEQFF.

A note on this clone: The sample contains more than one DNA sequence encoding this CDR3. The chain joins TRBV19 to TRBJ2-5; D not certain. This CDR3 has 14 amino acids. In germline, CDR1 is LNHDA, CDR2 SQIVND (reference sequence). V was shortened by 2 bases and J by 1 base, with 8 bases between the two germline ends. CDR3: CASSILAGQETQYF. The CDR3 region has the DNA TGTGCCAGTAGTATATTGGCAGGCCAAGAGACCCAGTACTTC.

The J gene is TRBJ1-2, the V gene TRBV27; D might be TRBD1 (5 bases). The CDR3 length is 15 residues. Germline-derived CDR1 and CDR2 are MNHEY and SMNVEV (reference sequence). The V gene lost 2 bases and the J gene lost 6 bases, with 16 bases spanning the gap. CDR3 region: CASSLMGRGGDGYTF. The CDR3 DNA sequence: TGTGCCAGCAGTTTAATGGGACGAGGCGGGGATGGCTACACCTTC.

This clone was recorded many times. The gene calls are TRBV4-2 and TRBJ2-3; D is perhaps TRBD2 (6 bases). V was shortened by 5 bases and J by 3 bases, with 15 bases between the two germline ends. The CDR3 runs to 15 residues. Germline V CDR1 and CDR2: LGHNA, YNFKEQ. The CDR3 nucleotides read TGTGCCAGCAGCAATATCGGGACTTCGACAGATACGCAGTATTTT. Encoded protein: CASSNIGTSTDTQYF.

In nucleotides, the CDR3 is TGTGCCTGGAGCCCAACAGGGTGGGATCAGCCCCAGCATTTT. This gives the protein CAWSPTGWDQPQHF. This chain uses TRBV30 with TRBJ1-5; weak D call: TRBD1 (6 bases). V lost 3 bases, J lost 5 bases, and 14 bases lay in between. Germline values: CDR1 GTSNPN, CDR2 SVGIG (reference sequence). The CDR3 runs 14 residues.